This T cell receptor beta chain came from a study of blood T cells in healthy people across ages. Study conclusions and caveats: Diversity estimates drawn from one million T cells were deemed underestimates. It was the long-lived donors that had more naive CD4+ cells and higher diversity than aged donors.

A word on this clonotype: Its antigen is undetermined.

With a J-beta primer mix and a sample-barcoded 5' primer, a second PCR ran 7 to 11 cycles. TCRdb redid the calling of the 5' RACE reads with MiXCR, one entry per CDR3 protein. The sample yields about 930,000 distinct CDR3 sequences, under 35% seen once. PBMCs, at least 7 million per sample, were isolated. The ends lost 7 bases at V and 4 bases at J; junction bases unmatched: 3. The CDR3 has 12 amino acids. These sequences were also reported in another study, on T cells of mothers and their children.

The chain links TRBV12-3 or TRBV12-4 to TRBJ1-1; TRBD1 matches at 7 bases. The TCR was taken from a middle-aged woman in good health. Sequencing was done on a sample of blood. The CDR3 DNA follows: TGTGCCAGCACCGGGACAGCCACTGAAGCTTTCTTT. Translating it yields CASTGTATEAFF.